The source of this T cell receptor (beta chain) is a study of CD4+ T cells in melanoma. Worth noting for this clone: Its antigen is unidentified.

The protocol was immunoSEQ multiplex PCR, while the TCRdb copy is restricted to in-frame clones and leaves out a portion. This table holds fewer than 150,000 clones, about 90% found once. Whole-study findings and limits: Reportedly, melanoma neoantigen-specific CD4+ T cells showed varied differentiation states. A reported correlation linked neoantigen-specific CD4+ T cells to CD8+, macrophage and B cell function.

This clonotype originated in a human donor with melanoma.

The CDR3: CASSQAGVQNQPQHF. CDR3 coding DNA: TGCGCCAGCAGCCAAGCAGGGGTCCAGAATCAGCCCCAGCATTTT. This chain links TRBV4-1 with TRBJ1-5, with D possibly TRBD1 on 6 matching bases. The CDR3 runs 15 residues. The V end lost 1 base, the J end lost 4 bases, and 11 bases lay between the germline ends. Germline V CDR1 and CDR2: MGHRA, YSYEKL.